What follows is one T cell receptor beta chain and its context. Produced via immunoSEQ multiplex PCR; TCRdb's table is partial and in-frame only. The table has 150,000 to 200,000 clones, around 82% seen once. The germline V gene encodes CDR1 KGHSH and CDR2 LQKENI. The V end was cut by 1 base, the J end by 7 bases, with 20 bases between. The CDR3 sequence is 17 residues long. The sample belongs to a study of blood T cell repertoires in COVID-19. The receptor was isolated from a woman aged 60 to 75 with acute COVID-19. The chain carries TRBV18 and TRBJ1-5, with D maybe TRBD1 (5 bases). Material: PBMCs or T cells enriched from blood (not recorded which). The DNA of the CDR3 is TGTGCCAGCTCACCACTAGTAAGTCGCGCGGGGGTCCAGCCCCAGCATTTT. As protein: CASSPLVSRAGVQPQHF.